A single sample is the source of the 28 T cell receptor beta chains below, sequenced in a study of blood T cell repertoires in COVID-19. Clones were sequenced by immunoSEQ multiplex PCR, and TCRdb holds only the in-frame ones, with some missing. The sample records fewer than 300,000 clones, about 80% being singletons. The sample consisted of peripheral blood. These receptors originate from a woman older than 75 with acute or convalescent COVID-19.

The J gene is TRBJ2-3, the V gene TRBV9; the D gene is possibly TRBD2 (6 bases). The CDR3 has 14 amino acids. Germline lookup yields CDR1 SGDLS and CDR2 YYNGEE. V lost 2 bases, J lost 4 bases, and 11 bases lay in between. The CDR3 DNA reads as TGTGCCAGCAGCGTCTTAGCGGATGCAGATACGCAGTATTTT. Translating it yields CASSVLADADTQYF.

The chain links TRBV5-1 to TRBJ2-7; TRBD2 agrees at 13 bases. The CDR3 runs 18 residues. Unmatched junction bases numbered 8, after V lost 0 bases and J lost 2 bases. CDR1 is SGHRS, CDR2 YFSETQ, per germline. CDR3 amino acids: CASSLEGYGLAGAYEQYF. CDR3 nucleotides: TGCGCCAGCAGCTTGGAGGGCTACGGACTAGCGGGAGCCTACGAGCAGTACTTC.

CDR3 in amino acids: CSVTNRGRTEAFF. In DNA, the CDR3 is TGCAGCGTTACAAACAGGGGGCGCACTGAAGCTTTCTTT. The chain employs TRBV29-1 and TRBJ1-1; 9 bases are shared with TRBD1. Per the germline V gene, CDR1 is SQVTM and CDR2 is ANQGSEA. The CDR3 length is 13 residues. The V gene end was trimmed by 5 bases and the J gene end by 4 bases; junction bases not matched to a gene: 5. The full variable domain, its missing parts supplied by reference TRBV29-1 and TRBJ1-1, is SAVISQKPSRDICQRGTSLTIQCQVDSQVTMMFWYRQQPGQSLTLIATANQGSEATYESGFVIDKFPISRPNLTFSTLTVSNMSPEDSSIYLCSVTNRGRTEAFFGQGTRLTVV.

This clone turned up a few times. The chain carries TRBV6-1 and TRBJ1-2; D not certain. V shed 2 bases and J shed 8 bases, with 15 bases lying between them. CDR1 is MNHNS, CDR2 SASEGT, per germline. The CDR3 is 14 residues long. DNA for the CDR3: TGTGCCAGCAGTGAAAAGCTAGGGAGCAGGGGCTACACCTTC. Translation gives CASSEKLGSRGYTF.

This clone was seen ten or more times. V usage is TRBV6-5 and J usage is TRBJ1-5; TRBD1 is a possible D gene (5 bases). The CDR3 runs to 15 residues. V gave up 6 bases and J gave up 7 bases, with 19 bases separating them. Germline V lookup: CDR1 MNHEY, CDR2 SVGAGI. CDR3 protein: CASRGDPSAGQPQHF. The CDR3 DNA is TGTGCCAGCAGAGGGGACCCTTCGGCGGGGCAGCCCCAGCATTTT.

V usage is TRBV5-1 and J usage is TRBJ2-2; a weak D match, TRBD2 (5 bases). Germline assignment: CDR1 SGHRS and CDR2 YFSETQ. V lost 0 bases, J lost 5 bases, and 8 bases lay in between. The CDR3 covers 14 residues. CDR3: CASSLGRETGELFF. For the CDR3, the DNA is TGCGCCAGCAGCTTGGGTCGGGAAACCGGGGAGCTGTTTTTT.

V and J are TRBV3-1 (or the pseudogene TRBV3-2) and TRBJ2-3; 15 bases agree with TRBD2. With 4 bases clipped from V and 0 bases from J, the junction kept 5 bases outside the gene matches. Looked up from germline, CDR1 is LGHDT and CDR2 is YNNKEL (reference sequence). The CDR3 totals 18 residues. CDR3 sequence (DNA): TGTGCCAGCAGCCGAGGACTAGCGGGGGGGTTTAGCACAGATACGCAGTATTTT. It codes for CASSRGLAGGFSTDTQYF.

The V call is TRBV10-3, the J call TRBJ2-6, with 8 positions matching TRBD1. The ends lost 6 bases at V and 12 bases at J; junction bases unmatched: 7. The CDR3 runs 13 residues. The germline CDR1 and CDR2 sequences are ENHRY and SYGVKD. The CDR3 nucleotides are TGTGCCATCAGAGAGACAGGGGCGAGCGTCCTGACTTTC. This codes for CAIRETGASVLTF.

The chain uses TRBV18 and TRBJ1-2, with TRBD1 matching over 7 bases. Losses at the gene ends were 3 bases for V and 1 base for J; bases not matched to a gene: 5. Germline assignment: CDR1 KGHSH and CDR2 LQKENI. This CDR3 comprises 15 residues. The CDR3 loop reads CASSPTGRSNYGYTF. The CDR3 DNA reads TGTGCCAGCTCACCGACAGGGCGAAGTAACTATGGCTACACCTTC.

Comments on this clone: This sequence is one base from a far larger clone and is likely a read error. The chain couples TRBV12-3 or TRBV12-4 to TRBJ2-6; D not resolved. V lost 6 bases and J 0 bases, leaving 3 bases between the germline ends. The CDR3 covers 13 residues. The CDR3 bases are TGTGCCAGCAGCCTCTCTGGGGCCAACGTCCTGACTTTC. This sequence encodes CASSLSGANVLTF.

The chain is built from TRBV19 and TRBJ1-1; D is possibly TRBD1 (5 bases). Trimming shortened V by 5 bases and J by 12 bases, and 19 bases separated the two germline ends. Germline CDR1 reads LNHDA; CDR2 reads SQIVND (reference sequence). The CDR3 loop spans 13 amino acids. The CDR3 bases are TGTGCCAGTAGTGAGGTGGGGGGTTCACGAACTTTCTTT. It translates to CASSEVGGSRTFF.

The V gene is TRBV6-2 or TRBV6-3, the J gene TRBJ1-4; TRBD1 matches 7 bases. CDR3 length equals 15 residues. Per the germline V gene, CDR1 is MNHEY and CDR2 is SVGEGT. Trimming took 5 bases from V and 4 from J; bases not matched to a gene: 7. The CDR3 is CASSPGQAFNEKLFF. DNA of the CDR3: TGTGCCAGCAGTCCCGGACAGGCGTTTAATGAAAAACTGTTTTTT.

The chain joins TRBV7-2 to TRBJ1-6; the D gene is possibly TRBD1 (5 bases). Between the trimmed V and J ends, which lost 0 bases and 7 bases, there was a span of 13 bases. The CDR3 loop spans 16 amino acids. Germline V gene sequence: CDR1 SGHTA, CDR2 FQGNSA. The CDR3 DNA is TGTGCCAGCAGCTTAGCCCGGGGGAGGGCGAATTCACCCCTCCACTTT. It translates to CASSLARGRANSPLHF. Full variable domain (rest looked up from reference TRBV7-2 and TRBJ1-6): GAGVSQSPSNKVTEKGKDVELRCDPISGHTALYWYRQSLGQGLEFLIYFQGNSAPDKSGLPSDRFSAERTGGSVSTLTIQRTQQEDSAVYLCASSLARGRANSPLHFGNGTRLTVT.

This clone has just one count. The V and J genes are TRBV20-1 and TRBJ2-1, with 10 nucleotides matching TRBD1. The CDR3 contains 14 residues. V shed 3 bases, J shed 7 bases, and the junction held 6 bases outside the gene matches. The V gene's germline CDR1 is DFQATT and CDR2 SNEGSKA (reference sequence). DNA of the CDR3: TGCAGTGCTAGTAGGGGGACAGGGGAAAATGAGCAGTTCTTC. Translation: CSASRGTGENEQFF.

This chain uses TRBV19 with TRBJ1-1, with TRBD1 matching 8 bases. The germline V gene encodes CDR1 LNHDA and CDR2 SQIVND (reference sequence). Trimming at V came to 3 bases and at J to 8 bases, leaving 14 bases not matched to a gene. The CDR3 contains 16 residues. The CDR3 sequence: CASSILERQGAGEAFF. DNA of the CDR3: TGTGCCAGTAGTATCCTTGAGAGGCAGGGGGCAGGAGAAGCTTTCTTT.

The CDR3 here is CASSQDPGNQPQHF. In DNA form, the CDR3 reads TGCGCCAGCAGCCAAGATCCCGGGAATCAGCCCCAGCATTTT. The V gene is TRBV4-3, the J gene TRBJ1-5, with no clear D. The V end lost 0 bases, the J end lost 4 bases, and 7 bases lay between the germline ends. Germline V lookup: CDR1 LGHNA, CDR2 YSLEER. There are 14 residues in the CDR3.

This rearrangement joins TRBV4-3 to TRBJ2-1; possibly TRBD1 for D (5 bases). The V gene lost 4 bases and the J gene lost 9 bases, with 22 bases spanning the gap. Germline V gives CDR1 LGHNA, CDR2 YSLEER. The CDR3 length is 16 residues. CDR3 in amino acids: CASSLRTSPGASEQFF. For the CDR3, the DNA is TGCGCCAGCAGCCTTCGGACCTCTCCTGGGGCCAGTGAGCAGTTCTTC.

The rearrangement links TRBV11-1 to TRBJ2-7; 7 nucleotides match TRBD1. The CDR3 has 13 amino acids. Germline lookup yields CDR1 SGHAT and CDR2 FQDESV (reference sequence). The J segment lost 5 bases and the V segment lost 3 bases, leaving 4 bases of the junction unmatched. The CDR3 here is CASSFDRANEQYF. The CDR3 nucleotides are TGTGCCAGCAGCTTTGACAGGGCTAACGAGCAGTACTTC. The full variable domain, rest sourced from reference TRBV11-1 and TRBJ2-7, is EAEVAQSPRYKITEKSQAVAFWCDPISGHATLYWYRQILGQGPELLVQFQDESVVDDSQLPKDRFSAERLKGVDSTLKIQPAELGDSAMYLCASSFDRANEQYFGPGTRLTVT.

The V call is TRBV6-5, the J call TRBJ2-3; the match to TRBD1 covers 7 bases. Germline V lookup: CDR1 MNHEY, CDR2 SVGAGI. The CDR3 is made up of 14 amino acids. J gave up 1 base and V 10 bases, and 8 bases lay outside the gene matches. DNA for the CDR3: TGTGCCACAAGGGGGCGCGGAGGCACAGATACGCAGTATTTT. Its protein product is CATRGRGGTDTQYF.

The genes are TRBV7-2 and TRBJ2-3; 9 bases agree with TRBD1. The CDR3 runs to 14 residues. V lost 6 bases, J lost 2 bases, and 3 bases stayed unmatched. Germline V gives CDR1 SGHTA, CDR2 FQGNSA. The CDR3 spells CASSTGGLTDTQYF. The CDR3 coding sequence is TGTGCCAGCAGTACAGGGGGCCTCACAGATACGCAGTATTTT.

The chain carries TRBV10-3 and TRBJ2-7, with 7 bases aligning to TRBD1. There are 11 residues in the CDR3. Germline V CDR1 and CDR2: ENHRY, SYGVKD. Unmatched junction bases numbered 9, after V lost 10 bases and J lost 9 bases. CDR3 amino acids: CATGQTRGQYF. CDR3 bases: TGTGCCACGGGACAGACAAGGGGGCAGTACTTC.

This clone was seen only a few times. The V and J genes are TRBV5-6 and TRBJ1-2; D remains unclear. This CDR3 region has 14 residues. The germline gives CDR1 SGHDT, CDR2 YYEEEE. V dropped 2 bases and J dropped 4 bases, with 12 bases sitting between them. The CDR3 coding sequence is TGTGCCAGCAGCTTAATTGCAAGCCCCTATGGCTACACCTTC. This gives the protein CASSLIASPYGYTF.

J is TRBJ1-3 and V is TRBV18; 7 bases match TRBD1. Germline trimming cut 2 bases from V and 1 base from J; bases unmatched to any gene: 8. Germline V gene sequence: CDR1 KGHSH, CDR2 LQKENI. The CDR3 runs 17 residues. This chain's CDR3 is CASSPEVTGFSGNTIYF. In DNA, the CDR3 is TGTGCCAGCTCACCAGAGGTGACAGGGTTTTCTGGAAACACCATATATTTT. Using reference TRBV18 and TRBJ1-3 for the parts outside the CDR3, the full variable domain is NAGVMQNPRHLVRRRGQEARLRCSPMKGHSHVYWYRQLPEEGLKFMVYLQKENIIDESGMPKERFSAEFPKEGPSILRIQQVVRGDSAAYFCASSPEVTGFSGNTIYFGEGSWLTVV.

The rearrangement links TRBV6-2 or TRBV6-3 to TRBJ2-1; 12 nucleotides line up with TRBD2. CDR1 is MNHEY and CDR2 is SVGEGT in the germline V gene. The CDR3 is 16 amino acids. Trimming cost V 5 bases and J 4 bases; bases outside gene matches: 6. The chain's CDR3 is CASSAGTSGLYNEQFF. DNA of the CDR3: TGTGCCAGCAGTGCTGGGACTAGCGGGCTGTACAATGAGCAGTTCTTC.

The chain is built from TRBV7-9 and TRBJ2-7, with D possibly being TRBD1 (5 bases). Germline V CDR1 and CDR2: SEHNR, FQNEAQ (reference sequence). CDR3 length: 15 residues. V shed 1 base and J shed 1 base, with 11 bases lying between them. CDR3 in DNA: TGTGCCAGCAGCTTAGGGGAAGGGGTATCCTACGAGCAGTACTTC. This codes for CASSLGEGVSYEQYF.

The rearrangement joins TRBV15 to TRBJ2-3; 8 bases are shared with TRBD2. Germline values: CDR1 LNHNV, CDR2 YYDKDF (reference sequence). Losses at the gene ends were 4 bases for V and 10 bases for J; bases not matched to a gene: 4. The CDR3 loop spans 12 amino acids. CDR3 nucleotide sequence: TGTGCCACCAGCACAACTAGCGGCCCGCAGTATTTT. This translates into CATSTTSGPQYF.

The chain joins TRBV3-1 (or the pseudogene TRBV3-2) to TRBJ2-5; D remains unclear. The CDR3 length is 15 residues. In germline, CDR1 is LGHDT, CDR2 YNNKEL (reference sequence). Trimming shortened V by 0 bases and J by 9 bases, and 17 bases separated the two germline ends. The CDR3 DNA is TGTGCCAGCAGCCAAGATCCCCGAATACCGGAGTCCCAGTACTTC. Translating gives CASSQDPRIPESQYF.

The rearrangement joins TRBV27 to TRBJ1-6; D possibly corresponds to TRBD1 (6 bases). Trimming took 6 bases from V and 5 from J, leaving 17 bases between them. This CDR3 comprises 16 residues. CDR1 is MNHEY and CDR2 is SMNVEV in the germline V gene (reference sequence). CDR3 coding DNA: TGTGCCAGCAGACCCCCCTCCGGGACACATAATTCACCCCTCCACTTT. This translates into CASRPPSGTHNSPLHF.